Each of the 14 T cell receptor beta chains below was sequenced from the same sample in a study of blood T cell repertoires in COVID-19. TCRdb's copy holds only in-frame clones and misses some; the assay was immunoSEQ multiplex PCR. The table has a few hundred thousand clones, around 85% seen once. Material for sequencing was peripheral blood. These receptors came from a woman aged 18-30 years with acute or convalescent COVID-19.

The chain combines TRBV3-1 (or the pseudogene TRBV3-2) with TRBJ1-5; 12 nucleotides agree with TRBD1. This CDR3 is built from 19 residues. CDR1 LGHDT and CDR2 YNNKEL come from the germline V gene (reference sequence). V shed 1 base, J shed 6 bases, and the junction held 13 bases outside the gene matches. The CDR3: CASSQASGTGGDLSQPQHF. In DNA, the CDR3 is TGTGCCAGCAGCCAAGCGAGCGGGACAGGGGGCGATTTGAGTCAGCCCCAGCATTTT.

The V call is TRBV3-1 (or the pseudogene TRBV3-2), the J call TRBJ2-3; 7 positions agree with TRBD2. This CDR3 comprises 15 residues. V trimming: 2 bases; J trimming: 0 bases; junction bases outside the gene matches: 2. Germline V gene sequence: CDR1 LGHDT, CDR2 YNNKEL (reference sequence). The CDR3 DNA reads as TGTGCCAGCAGCCAAAGCGGGAAGAGCACAGATACGCAGTATTTT. It specifies CASSQSGKSTDTQYF.

This chain links TRBV27 with TRBJ1-6; weak D call: TRBD1 (5 bases). Per germline, CDR1 MNHEY and CDR2 SMNVEV (reference sequence). Trimming shortened V by 7 bases and J by 7 bases, and 11 bases separated the two germline ends. This CDR3 spans 13 amino acids. This CDR3 reads CASKGPGNSPLHF. The CDR3 DNA follows: TGTGCCAGCAAGGGCCCAGGGAATTCACCCCTCCACTTT.

This chain uses TRBV7-8 with TRBJ1-4, with 7 bases that match TRBD1. Trimming at V came to 6 bases and at J to 3 bases, leaving 4 bases not matched to a gene. CDR3 length: 14 amino acids. Germline V lookup: CDR1 SGHVS, CDR2 FQNEAQ. CDR3 protein: CASRRGPANEKLFF. The CDR3 coding sequence is TGTGCCAGCAGAAGGGGGCCGGCTAATGAAAAACTGTTTTTT.

CDR3 sequence: CASSLEVSGSYEQYF. The CDR3 nucleotides read TGCGCCAGCAGCTTGGAAGTTAGCGGGAGTTACGAGCAGTACTTC. This chain joins TRBV5-1 and TRBJ2-7; 9 positions agree with TRBD2. V lost 0 bases, J lost 4 bases, and 5 bases stayed unmatched. Germline V gene sequence: CDR1 SGHRS, CDR2 YFSETQ. The CDR3 length is 15 residues.

Comment on this clone: This sample includes further DNA sequences coding for the same CDR3. The chain employs TRBV6-5 and TRBJ2-1, with 8 bases matching TRBD2. This CDR3 contains 15 residues. Trimming at V came to 6 bases and at J to 0 bases, leaving 4 bases not matched to a gene. Germline assignment: CDR1 MNHEY and CDR2 SVGAGI. Here the CDR3 DNA reads TGTGCCAGCAGCTACAGCGGGAGCTCCTACAATGAGCAGTTCTTC. Amino acids: CASSYSGSSYNEQFF.

J is TRBJ1-1 and V is TRBV7-8; no firm D call. This CDR3 comprises 12 residues. Trimming removed 1 base from V and 7 bases from J, with 7 bases in between. Germline V gene data show CDR1 as SGHVS and CDR2 as FQNEAQ. The CDR3 here is CASSLVASEAFF. CDR3 DNA: TGTGCCAGCAGCTTAGTAGCCAGTGAAGCTTTCTTT.

This clone was observed once. The rearrangement uses TRBV15 and TRBJ1-5; 9 nucleotides match TRBD1. The CDR3 covers 14 residues. J was trimmed by 5 bases and V by 8 bases; bases with no gene match: 7. CDR1 and CDR2 from the germline V gene are LNHNV and YYDKDF (reference sequence). CDR3 sequence: CATGTGRFYQPQHF. The CDR3 DNA reads as TGTGCCACCGGGACAGGGCGCTTCTATCAGCCCCAGCATTTT.

V is TRBV21-1 and J is TRBJ1-1. TRBV21-1 is a pseudogene locus. The CDR3 extends over 12 amino acids. The CDR3 reads CASSKVGSEAFF. Here the CDR3 DNA reads TGTGCCAGCAGCAAAGTCGGGTCAGAAGCTTTCTTT.

This clone showed up just once. At one end, the junction sequence differs from germline, possibly due to a read error. V usage is TRBV20-1 and J usage is TRBJ1-2, with 7 bases matching TRBD1. CDR3 length equals 11 residues. Germline CDR1 is DFQATT and CDR2 is SNEGSKA (reference sequence). The CDR3 DNA reads as TGCAGTGCCCAGGAGTGGGACAGATACTTCTTC. Translating gives CSAQEWDRYFF.

The chain is built from TRBV5-6 and TRBJ1-2; maybe TRBD1 (5 bases). Germline V gives CDR1 SGHDT, CDR2 YYEEEE. The germline V and J ends were trimmed by 2 bases and 1 base, with 18 bases remaining between them. The CDR3 loop spans 17 amino acids. This chain's CDR3 is CASSFPRWGLLNYGYTF. The CDR3 coding sequence is TGTGCCAGCAGCTTCCCGAGGTGGGGCCTCCTTAACTATGGCTACACCTTC.

The genes are TRBV19 and TRBJ2-1, with 15 bases aligning to TRBD2. Trimming removed 5 bases from V and 3 bases from J; junction bases left unmatched: 5. The CDR3 is 17 residues long. Germline CDR1 LNHDA, CDR2 SQIVND (reference sequence). The CDR3 nucleotides read TGTGCCAGTAGTCCGACGGGACTAGCGGGGGGCTACAATGAGCAGTTCTTC. Translated, it gives CASSPTGLAGGYNEQFF. The full variable domain, with the rest looked up from reference TRBV19 and TRBJ2-1, is DGGITQSPKYLFRKEGQNVTLSCEQNLNHDAMYWYRQDPGQGLRLIYYSQIVNDFQKGDIAEGYSVSREKKESFPLTVTSAQKNPTAFYLCASSPTGLAGGYNEQFFGPGTRLTVL.

This clone was seen a few times. V is TRBV9 and J is TRBJ1-3, with TRBD1 matching 7 bases. The CDR3 is 13 residues long. Germline V gene sequence: CDR1 SGDLS, CDR2 YYNGEE. The V and J ends lost 5 bases and 8 bases, in that order; junction bases with no gene match: 7. The CDR3 DNA is TGTGCCAGCAGAGACAGGGTCCTTGACACCATATATTTT. Protein product: CASRDRVLDTIYF. The variable domain in full, with the rest retrieved from reference TRBV9 and TRBJ1-3, is DSGVTQTPKHLITATGQRVTLRCSPRSGDLSVYWYQQSLDQGLQFLIQYYNGEERAKGNILERFSAQQFPDLHSELNLSSLELGDSALYFCASRDRVLDTIYFGEGSWLTVV.

The chain links TRBV5-1 to TRBJ2-7; possibly TRBD2 for D (6 bases). The germline gives CDR1 SGHRS, CDR2 YFSETQ. The CDR3 contains 14 residues. Between the trimmed V and J ends, which lost 7 bases and 3 bases, there was a span of 17 bases. CDR3 coding DNA: TGCGCCAGCGGCCCTGGAGGGGTACTCTACGAGCAGTACTTC. The encoded protein is CASGPGGVLYEQYF.